The 5 T cell receptor beta chains reported below all come from one sample, sequenced in a study of shared clonotypes between healthy human individuals. In the naive CD8 group, cells lacked CD45RO and were positively selected for CCR7, so terminally differentiated effector memory CD45RA+ cells were left out. Profiled with immunoSEQ multiplex PCR; TCRdb holds only in-frame clones, not every one. The sample records 660,000 or so clones, 95% to 97% being singletons. Sequencing used naive CD8+ T cells sorted from blood. The receptor set was obtained from a woman aged 25 to 39 in good health.

This chain links TRBV5-1 with TRBJ2-1; TRBD2 aligns across 9 bases. The V gene end was trimmed by 0 bases and the J gene end by 15 bases; junction bases not matched to a gene: 10. Germline V gives CDR1 SGHRS, CDR2 YFSETQ. The CDR3 consists of 14 residues. The CDR3 here is CASSLGTSATDAFF. CDR3 DNA: TGCGCCAGCAGCTTGGGGACTAGCGCGACTGATGCGTTCTTC.

The chain couples TRBV10-3 to TRBJ2-7, with unresolved D. Trimming removed 3 bases from V and 3 bases from J, with 18 bases in between. Germline CDR1 is ENHRY and CDR2 is SYGVKD. The CDR3 covers 16 residues. CDR3 coding DNA: TGTGCCATCAGTGACGCTCTCCTCCCACTTGACTACGAGCAGTACTTC. It yields the protein CAISDALLPLDYEQYF.

This rearrangement joins TRBV27 to TRBJ2-3; D remains ambiguous. The germline V gene has CDR1 MNHEY and CDR2 SMNVEV (reference sequence). Trimming shortened V by 4 bases and J by 2 bases, and 10 bases separated the two germline ends. There are 14 residues in the CDR3. The CDR3 spells CASSYAPFTDTQYF. DNA for the CDR3: TGTGCCAGCAGTTACGCTCCCTTCACAGATACGCAGTATTTT.

V usage is TRBV2 and J usage is TRBJ1-4, with TRBD1 matching 7 bases. Trimming cost V 2 bases and J 4 bases; bases outside gene matches: 4. The V gene's germline CDR1 is SNHLY and CDR2 FYNNEI. The CDR3 length is 15 residues. CDR3 in amino acids: CASSEQTGNNEKLFF. DNA for the CDR3: TGTGCCAGCAGTGAACAGACAGGGAATAATGAAAAACTGTTTTTT.

The genes are TRBV28 and TRBJ2-1; TRBD2 is a possible D gene (5 bases). The CDR3 contains 15 residues. Germline V gene lookup returns CDR1 MDHEN and CDR2 SYDVKM. The V gene lost 11 bases and the J gene lost 0 bases, with 17 bases spanning the gap. The CDR3 nucleotides read TGTGCCTCCGGAGCGGCGGTGAGCTCCTACAATGAGCAGTTCTTC. Translating gives CASGAAVSSYNEQFF.